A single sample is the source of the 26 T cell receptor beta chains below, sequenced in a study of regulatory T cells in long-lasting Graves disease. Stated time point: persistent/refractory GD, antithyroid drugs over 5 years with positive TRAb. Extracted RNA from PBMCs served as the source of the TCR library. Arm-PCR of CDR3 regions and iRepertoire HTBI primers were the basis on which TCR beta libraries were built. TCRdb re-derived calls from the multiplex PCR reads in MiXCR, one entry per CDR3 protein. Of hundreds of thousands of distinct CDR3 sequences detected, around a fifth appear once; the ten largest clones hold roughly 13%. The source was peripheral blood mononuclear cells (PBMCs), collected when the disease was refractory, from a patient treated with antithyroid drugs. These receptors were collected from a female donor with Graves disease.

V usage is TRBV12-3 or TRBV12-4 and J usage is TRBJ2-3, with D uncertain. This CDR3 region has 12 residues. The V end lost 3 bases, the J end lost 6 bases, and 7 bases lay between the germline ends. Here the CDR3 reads CASSFIGDTQYF. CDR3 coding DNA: TGTGCCAGCAGTTTTATAGGTGATACGCAGTATTTT.

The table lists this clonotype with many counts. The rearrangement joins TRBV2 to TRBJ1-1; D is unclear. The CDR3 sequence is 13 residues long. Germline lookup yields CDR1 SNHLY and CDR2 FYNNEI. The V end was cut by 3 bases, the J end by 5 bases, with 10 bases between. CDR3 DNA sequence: TGTGCCAGCAGTGACGACCGGAGGACTGAAGCTTTCTTT. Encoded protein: CASSDDRRTEAFF.

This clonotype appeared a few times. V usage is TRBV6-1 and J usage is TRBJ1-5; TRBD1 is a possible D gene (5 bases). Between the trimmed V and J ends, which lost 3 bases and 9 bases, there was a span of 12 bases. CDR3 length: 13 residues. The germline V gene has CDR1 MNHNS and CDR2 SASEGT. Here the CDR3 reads CASSDGGWRPQHF. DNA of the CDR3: TGTGCCAGCAGTGATGGGGGTTGGCGGCCCCAGCATTTT.

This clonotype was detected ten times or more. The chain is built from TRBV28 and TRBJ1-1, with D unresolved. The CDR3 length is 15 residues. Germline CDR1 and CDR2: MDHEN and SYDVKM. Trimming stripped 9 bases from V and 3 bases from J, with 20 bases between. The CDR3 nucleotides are TGTGCCAGTCTTTATTCGGGCGTCGGAGACACTGAAGCTTTCTTT. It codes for CASLYSGVGDTEAFF.

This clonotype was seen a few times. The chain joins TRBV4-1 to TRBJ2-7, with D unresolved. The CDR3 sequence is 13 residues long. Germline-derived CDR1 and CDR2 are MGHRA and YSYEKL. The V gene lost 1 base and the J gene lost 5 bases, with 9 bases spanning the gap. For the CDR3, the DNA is TGCGCCAGCAGCCAAGTCCCCCGCGACGAGCAGTACTTC. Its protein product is CASSQVPRDEQYF.

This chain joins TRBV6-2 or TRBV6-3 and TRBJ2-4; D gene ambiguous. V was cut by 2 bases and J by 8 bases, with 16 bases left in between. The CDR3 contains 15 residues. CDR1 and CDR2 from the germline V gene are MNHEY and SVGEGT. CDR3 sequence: CASSYLKAVVDIQYF. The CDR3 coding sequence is TGTGCCAGCAGTTACCTTAAGGCTGTTGTAGACATTCAGTACTTC.

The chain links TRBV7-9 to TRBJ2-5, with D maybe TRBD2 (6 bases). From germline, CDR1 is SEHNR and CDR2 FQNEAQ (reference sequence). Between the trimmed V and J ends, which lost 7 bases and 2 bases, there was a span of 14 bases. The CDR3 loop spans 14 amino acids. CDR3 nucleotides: TGTGCCAGCACCCGATTCGGGGGTCAAGAGACCCAGTACTTC. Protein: CASTRFGGQETQYF.

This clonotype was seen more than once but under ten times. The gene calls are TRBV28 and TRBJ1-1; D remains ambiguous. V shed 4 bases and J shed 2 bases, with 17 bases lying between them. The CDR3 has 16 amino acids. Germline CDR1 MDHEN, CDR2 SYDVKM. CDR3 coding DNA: TGTGCCAGCAGTTCCCCAGGATTGCCTAAAAACACTGAAGCTTTCTTT. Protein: CASSSPGLPKNTEAFF.

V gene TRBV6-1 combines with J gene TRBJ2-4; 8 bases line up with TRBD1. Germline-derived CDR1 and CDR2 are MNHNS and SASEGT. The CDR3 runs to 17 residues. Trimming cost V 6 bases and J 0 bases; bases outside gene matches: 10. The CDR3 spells CASRRGQGRLAKNIQYF. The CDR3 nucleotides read TGTGCCAGCAGGCGCGGACAGGGCAGATTAGCCAAAAACATTCAGTACTTC.

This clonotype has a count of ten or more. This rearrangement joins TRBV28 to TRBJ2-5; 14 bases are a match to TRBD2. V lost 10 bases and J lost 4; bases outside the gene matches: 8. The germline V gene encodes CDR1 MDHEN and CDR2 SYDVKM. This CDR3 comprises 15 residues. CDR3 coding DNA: TGTGCCACCTCGGGACTAGCGGGAGAGGGAGAGACCCAGTACTTC. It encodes CATSGLAGEGETQYF.

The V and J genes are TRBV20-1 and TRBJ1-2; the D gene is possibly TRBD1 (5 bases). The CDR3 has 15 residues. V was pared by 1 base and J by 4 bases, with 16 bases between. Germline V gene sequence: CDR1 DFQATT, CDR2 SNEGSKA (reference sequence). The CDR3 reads CSARGSGPRRYGYTF. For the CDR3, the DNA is TGCAGTGCTAGAGGTTCGGGGCCAAGGCGCTATGGCTACACCTTC.

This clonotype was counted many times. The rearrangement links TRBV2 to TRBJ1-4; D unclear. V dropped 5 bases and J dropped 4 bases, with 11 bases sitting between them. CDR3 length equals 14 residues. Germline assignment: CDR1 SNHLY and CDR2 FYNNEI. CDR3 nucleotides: TGTGCCAGCAGTCAAGGGAGAAATAATGAAAAACTGTTTTTT. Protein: CASSQGRNNEKLFF.

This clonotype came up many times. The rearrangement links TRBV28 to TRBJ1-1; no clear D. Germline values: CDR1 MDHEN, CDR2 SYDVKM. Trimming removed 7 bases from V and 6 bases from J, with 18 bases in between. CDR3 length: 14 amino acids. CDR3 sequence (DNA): TGTGCCAGCACCTCTGCGGGTTACATGGCTGAAGCTTTCTTT. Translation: CASTSAGYMAEAFF.

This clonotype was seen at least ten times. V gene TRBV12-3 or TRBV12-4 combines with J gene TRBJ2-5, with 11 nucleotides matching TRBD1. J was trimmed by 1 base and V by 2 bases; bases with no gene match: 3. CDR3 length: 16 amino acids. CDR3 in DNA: TGTGCCAGCAGTTTATTTGGGACAGGGGGCCAAGAGACCCAGTACTTC. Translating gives CASSLFGTGGQETQYF.

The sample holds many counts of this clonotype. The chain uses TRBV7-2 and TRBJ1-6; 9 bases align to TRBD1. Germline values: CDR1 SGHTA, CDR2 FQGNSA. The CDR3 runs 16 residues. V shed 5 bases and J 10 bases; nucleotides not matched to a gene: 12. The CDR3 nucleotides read TGTGCCAGCAGCCTCCTCAGACAGGGGGATCGATCACCCCTCCACTTT. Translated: CASSLLRQGDRSPLHF. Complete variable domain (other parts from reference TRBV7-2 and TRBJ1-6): GAGVSQSPSNKVTEKGKDVELRCDPISGHTALYWYRQSLGQGLEFLIYFQGNSAPDKSGLPSDRFSAERTGGSVSTLTIQRTQQEDSAVYLCASSLLRQGDRSPLHFGNGTRLTVT.

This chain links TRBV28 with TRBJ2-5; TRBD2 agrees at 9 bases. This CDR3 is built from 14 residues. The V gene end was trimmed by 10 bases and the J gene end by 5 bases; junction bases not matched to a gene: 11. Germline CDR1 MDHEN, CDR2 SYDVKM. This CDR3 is CATAGGRAGETQYF. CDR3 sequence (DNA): TGTGCCACCGCGGGCGGGAGGGCTGGGGAGACCCAGTACTTC. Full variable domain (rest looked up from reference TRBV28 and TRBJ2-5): DVKVTQSSRYLVKRTGEKVFLECVQDMDHENMFWYRQDPGLGLRLIYFSYDVKMKEKGDIPEGYSVSREKKERFSLILESASTNQTSMYLCATAGGRAGETQYFGPGTRLLVL.

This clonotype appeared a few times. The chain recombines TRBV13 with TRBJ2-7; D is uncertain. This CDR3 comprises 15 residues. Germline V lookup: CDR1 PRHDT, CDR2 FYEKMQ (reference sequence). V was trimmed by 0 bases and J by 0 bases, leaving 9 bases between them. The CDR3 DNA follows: TGTGCCAGCAGCTTAGGCCTGTCGGACTCCTACGAGCAGTACTTC. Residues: CASSLGLSDSYEQYF.

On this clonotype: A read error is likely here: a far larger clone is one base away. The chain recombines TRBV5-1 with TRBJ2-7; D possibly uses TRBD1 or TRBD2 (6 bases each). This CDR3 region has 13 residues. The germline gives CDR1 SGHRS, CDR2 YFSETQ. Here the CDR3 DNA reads TGCGCCAGCAGCTTGGGGGGGGCGTACGGGCAGTACTTC. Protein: CASSLGGAYGQYF.

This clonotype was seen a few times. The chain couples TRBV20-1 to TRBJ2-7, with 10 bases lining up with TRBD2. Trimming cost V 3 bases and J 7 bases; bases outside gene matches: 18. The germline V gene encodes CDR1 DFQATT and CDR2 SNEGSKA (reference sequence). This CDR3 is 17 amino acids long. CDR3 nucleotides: TGCAGTGCTAGGCCGCTGGGAGAAGCGGGAGGGCCGGGTGAGCAGTACTTC. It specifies CSARPLGEAGGPGEQYF.

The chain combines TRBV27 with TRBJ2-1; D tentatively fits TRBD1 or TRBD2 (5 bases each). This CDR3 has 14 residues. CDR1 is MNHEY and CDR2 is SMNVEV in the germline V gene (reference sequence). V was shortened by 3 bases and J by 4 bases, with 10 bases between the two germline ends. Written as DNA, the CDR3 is TGTGCCAGCAGTTTTTCGGGGACGTACAATGAGCAGTTCTTC. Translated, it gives CASSFSGTYNEQFF.

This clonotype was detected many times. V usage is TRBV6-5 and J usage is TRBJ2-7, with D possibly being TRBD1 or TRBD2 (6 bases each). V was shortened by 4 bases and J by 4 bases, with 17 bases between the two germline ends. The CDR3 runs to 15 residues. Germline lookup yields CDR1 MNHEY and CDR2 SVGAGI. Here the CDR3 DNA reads TGTGCCAGCAGTTCGGGGGCCACCGGCGCATACGAGCAGTACTTC. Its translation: CASSSGATGAYEQYF.

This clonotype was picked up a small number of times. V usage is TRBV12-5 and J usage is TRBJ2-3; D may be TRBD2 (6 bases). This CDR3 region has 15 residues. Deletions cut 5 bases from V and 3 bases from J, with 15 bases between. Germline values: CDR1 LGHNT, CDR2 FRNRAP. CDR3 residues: CASGPGDIQTDTQYF. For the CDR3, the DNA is TGTGCTAGTGGTCCGGGGGATATCCAAACAGATACGCAGTATTTT.

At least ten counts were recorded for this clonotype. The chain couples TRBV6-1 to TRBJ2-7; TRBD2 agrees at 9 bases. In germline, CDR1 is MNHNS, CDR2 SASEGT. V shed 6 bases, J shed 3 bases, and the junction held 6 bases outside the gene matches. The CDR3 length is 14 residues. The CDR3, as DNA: TGTGCCAGCAGGGCTAGCGGGGCGGACTACGAGCAGTACTTC. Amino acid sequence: CASRASGADYEQYF.

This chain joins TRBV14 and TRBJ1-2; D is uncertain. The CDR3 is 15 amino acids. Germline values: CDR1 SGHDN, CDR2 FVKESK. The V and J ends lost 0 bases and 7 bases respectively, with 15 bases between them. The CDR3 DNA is TGTGCCAGCAGCCAAGATCTTGATTTCGCGGGTGGCTACACCTTC. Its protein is CASSQDLDFAGGYTF.

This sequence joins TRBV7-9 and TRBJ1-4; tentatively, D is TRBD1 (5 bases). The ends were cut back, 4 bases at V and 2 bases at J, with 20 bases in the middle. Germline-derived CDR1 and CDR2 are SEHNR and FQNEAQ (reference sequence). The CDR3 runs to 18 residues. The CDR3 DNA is TGTGCCAGCAGCTATGTCTTCCAGGGTCGAGCCACTAATGAAAAACTGTTTTTT. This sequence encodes CASSYVFQGRATNEKLFF.

This CDR3 is CASSLLAGVDNEQFF. The CDR3, as DNA: TGTGCCAGCAGTTTACTAGCGGGAGTGGACAATGAGCAGTTCTTC. The chain joins TRBV27 to TRBJ2-1; TRBD2 agrees at 10 bases. The CDR3 loop spans 15 amino acids. CDR1 and CDR2 (germline): MNHEY, SMNVEV (reference sequence). Trimming took 2 bases from V and 5 from J; bases not matched to a gene: 3.